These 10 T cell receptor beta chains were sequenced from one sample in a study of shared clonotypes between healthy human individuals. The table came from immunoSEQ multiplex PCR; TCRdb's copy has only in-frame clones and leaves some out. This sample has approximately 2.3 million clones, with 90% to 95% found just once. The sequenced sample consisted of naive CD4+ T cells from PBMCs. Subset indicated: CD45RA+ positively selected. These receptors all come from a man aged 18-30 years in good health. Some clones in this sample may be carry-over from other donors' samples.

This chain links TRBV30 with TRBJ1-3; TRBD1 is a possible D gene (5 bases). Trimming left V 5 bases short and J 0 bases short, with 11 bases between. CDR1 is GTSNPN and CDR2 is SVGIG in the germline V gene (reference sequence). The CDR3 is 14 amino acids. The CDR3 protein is CAWGRVYSGNTIYF. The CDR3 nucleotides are TGTGCCTGGGGCAGGGTATACTCTGGAAACACCATATATTTT.

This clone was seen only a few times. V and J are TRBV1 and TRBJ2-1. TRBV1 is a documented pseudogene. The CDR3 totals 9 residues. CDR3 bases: TGCACCAGCTGTGTTGAGCAGTTCTTC. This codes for CTSCVEQFF.

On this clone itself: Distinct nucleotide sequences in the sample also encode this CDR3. CDR3 protein: CASSSGTSGRNEQFF. Here the CDR3 DNA reads TGTGCCAGCAGCTCCGGGACTAGCGGGAGAAATGAGCAGTTCTTC. The V and J genes are TRBV7-9 and TRBJ2-1; TRBD2 agrees at 14 bases. V was pared by 4 bases and J by 7 bases, with 3 bases of the junction left unmatched. Germline CDR1 SEHNR, CDR2 FQNEAQ (reference sequence). The CDR3 runs to 15 residues.

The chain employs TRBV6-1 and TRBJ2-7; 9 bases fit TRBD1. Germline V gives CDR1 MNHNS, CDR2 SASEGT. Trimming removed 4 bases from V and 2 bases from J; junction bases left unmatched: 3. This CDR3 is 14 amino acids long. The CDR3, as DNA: TGTGCCAGCAGTGCGGGACAGGGAACCTACGAGCAGTACTTC. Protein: CASSAGQGTYEQYF.

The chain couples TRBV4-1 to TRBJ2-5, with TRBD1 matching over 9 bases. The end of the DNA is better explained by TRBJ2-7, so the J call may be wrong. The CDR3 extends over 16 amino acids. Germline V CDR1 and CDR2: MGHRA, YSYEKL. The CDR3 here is CASSLTGGGSPYEQYF. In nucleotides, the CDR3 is TGCGCCAGCAGCCTAACAGGGGGCGGGTCGCCCTACGAGCAGTACTTC.

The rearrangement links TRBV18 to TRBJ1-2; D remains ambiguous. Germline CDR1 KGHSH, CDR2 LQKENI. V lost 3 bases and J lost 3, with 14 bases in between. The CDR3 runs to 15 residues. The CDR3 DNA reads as TGTGCCAGCTCACCCAGACCAGCCGGGGACTATGGCTACACCTTC. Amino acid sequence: CASSPRPAGDYGYTF.

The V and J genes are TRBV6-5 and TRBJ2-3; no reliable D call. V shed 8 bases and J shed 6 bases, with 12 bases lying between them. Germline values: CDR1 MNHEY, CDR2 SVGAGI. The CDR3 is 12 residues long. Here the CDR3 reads CASLGNDDTQYF. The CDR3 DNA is TGTGCCAGCCTGGGAAATGACGATACGCAGTATTTT.

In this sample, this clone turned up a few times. CDR3 in amino acids: CASRLDRANTEAFF. The CDR3 nucleotides read TGTGCCAGTAGATTGGACAGGGCTAACACTGAAGCTTTCTTT. The chain has TRBV19 and TRBJ1-1; 8 nucleotides line up with TRBD1. The CDR3 sequence is 14 residues long. Germline CDR1 LNHDA, CDR2 SQIVND (reference sequence). Germline trimming cut 6 bases from V and 2 bases from J; bases unmatched to any gene: 5. The full variable domain, its missing parts supplied by reference TRBV19 and TRBJ1-1, is DGGITQSPKYLFRKEGQNVTLSCEQNLNHDAMYWYRQDPGQGLRLIYYSQIVNDFQKGDIAEGYSVSREKKESFPLTVTSAQKNPTAFYLCASRLDRANTEAFFGQGTRLTVV.

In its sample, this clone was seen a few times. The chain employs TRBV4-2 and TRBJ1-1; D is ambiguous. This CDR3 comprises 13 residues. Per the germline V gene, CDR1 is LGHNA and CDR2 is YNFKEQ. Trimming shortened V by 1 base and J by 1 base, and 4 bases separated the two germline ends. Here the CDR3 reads CASSQVENTEAFF. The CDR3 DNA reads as TGTGCCAGCAGCCAAGTAGAGAACACTGAAGCTTTCTTT.

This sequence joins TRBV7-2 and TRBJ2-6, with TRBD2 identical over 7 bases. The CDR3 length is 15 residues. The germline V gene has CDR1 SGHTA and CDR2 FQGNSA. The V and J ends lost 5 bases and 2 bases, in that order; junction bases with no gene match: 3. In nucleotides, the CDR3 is TGTGCCAGCAGCGTCGCGGGGGCTGGGGCCAACGTCCTGACTTTC. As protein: CASSVAGAGANVLTF.